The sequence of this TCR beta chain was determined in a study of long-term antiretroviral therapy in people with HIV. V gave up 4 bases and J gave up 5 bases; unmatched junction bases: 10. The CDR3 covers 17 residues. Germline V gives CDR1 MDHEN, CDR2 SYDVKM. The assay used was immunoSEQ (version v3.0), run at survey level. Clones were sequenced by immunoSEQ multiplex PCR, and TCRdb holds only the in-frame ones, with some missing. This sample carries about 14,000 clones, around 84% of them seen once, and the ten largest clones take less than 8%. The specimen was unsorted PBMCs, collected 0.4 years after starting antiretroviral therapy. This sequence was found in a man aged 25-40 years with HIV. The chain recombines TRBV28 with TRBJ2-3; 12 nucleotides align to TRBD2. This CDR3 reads CASSSSSGRAGGDTQYF. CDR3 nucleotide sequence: TGTGCCAGCAGTTCGTCTAGCGGGAGGGCCGGTGGAGATACGCAGTATTTT.